Here is one TCR beta chain with its context. The assay was immunoSEQ multiplex PCR, and TCRdb's table has in-frame clones only and misses some. The sample has 93,000 or so clones; less than 95% are singletons. This specimen belongs to a study of T cell changes during pregnancy in multiple sclerosis. CDR3 size: 16 residues. Trimming took 5 bases from V and 2 from J, leaving 13 bases between them. The germline V gene encodes CDR1 PRHDT and CDR2 FYEKMQ (reference sequence). Here the sequenced sample was peripheral blood, taken before pregnancy. This chain joins TRBV13 and TRBJ2-6; TRBD1 might be the D (6 bases). The source of this sequence is a female donor with multiple sclerosis, enrolled in a pregnancy study. The CDR3 bases are TGTGCCAGCAGCCTCTACAGGGCCCCTGGGGCCAACGTCCTGACTTTC. Amino acids: CASSLYRAPGANVLTF.